This T cell receptor (beta chain) emerged from a study of CD8+ T cells in alopecia areata (dated by TCRdb to 2017 to 2018). A note on the overall study: Treated patients were enrolled in an open-label pilot trial of oral tofacitinib at 5 to 10 mg twice daily for moderate-to-severe alopecia areata. Scalp clonality was compared across normal scalp (n=4), patchy alopecia areata scalp (n=8), and alopecia totalis/universalis scalp (n=8). TCRbeta CDR3 regions were amplified by immunoSEQ multiplex PCR using 35 Vbeta forward and 13 Jbeta reverse primers. High-throughput TCRbeta sequencing was used to examine T cell clonal expansion in alopecia areata in both the C3H/HeJ mouse model and human patients. RNA was extracted with the PAXgene miRNA kit for fixed scalp, the miRNeasy kit for PBMCs, and the RNeasy kit for mouse skin. Scalp tissue and sorted CD4+ and CD8+ peripheral blood T cells from patchy and totalis/universalis alopecia areata patients and from healthy controls were covered by human TCRbeta sequencing. The SALT score, which quantifies the percentage of affected scalp surface area, was used to measure disease severity in treated patients. Biopsies were taken from tofacitinib-treated patients at baseline and at 4 and 24 weeks of treatment, and a later scalp biopsy was taken in several of the tofacitinib-treated patients. Patients received tofacitinib for 6 to 18 months and were then followed off drug for 6 months to check for delayed response and recurrence. Broad study findings and their caveats: During tofacitinib treatment, many expanded lesional clones stuck around in both scalp and blood, and this persistence may partly explain why relapse happens after treatment is stopped. Resident alphabeta T cells in normal human skin are also sequenced, complicating scalp TCR repertoire analysis, unlike mouse skin dominated by gammadelta T cells. Because the treated cohort was small and had only one nonresponder, larger studies are needed to examine links between baseline CD8+ expansion and response. Tofacitinib significantly lowered scalp clonality and the number of expanded CD8+ clones among the top 100 scalp clones. TCR sequences shared between patients were less clear than in mice, possibly partly because of HLA diversity in the patient population. Lesional scalp, especially in alopecia totalis/universalis, showed higher clonality and more expanded CD8+ clones than normal scalp, suggesting antigenic drive.

A few counts support this clone. Its antigen specificity is not known. The input lacks base qualities; no much larger clone sits a single base away. Libraries were constructed by the immunoSEQ multiplex PCR assay. For TCR sequencing, RNA was extracted from every sample and reverse transcribed into cDNA to serve as template. First-strand cDNA was synthesized using SuperScript III with a 2:1 mix of oligo-dT and random hexamers. A synthetic immune receptor repertoire was used to assess amplification bias, and residual bias was removed computationally. The study's processing was this. Raw reads were preprocessed to remove errors, and CDR3 was defined by IMGT conventions from the conserved cysteine to phenylalanine. Clonality was computed as 1 minus the Shannon entropy, with the entropy normalized by log2 of the number of productive unique TCRs. Whether scalp clones were CD4 or CD8 was inferred by matching scalp TCRbeta sequences against CD4 and CD8 repertoires sorted from blood. Imported from immuneACCESS, the table was reduced by TCRdb to in-frame sequences with V and J called. These copies leave out some clones; in studies compared against another copy, an unresolved V gene accounts for under half, and the cause of the remainder is not known. V and J calls and clone size are given by that table; D and trimming were obtained from the DNA. The sample table shows 150,000 to 200,000 clones, and approximately 60% are seen once. The ten most abundant clones make up 12% to 15% of the sample.

The sample's time point label, in plain terms: less than 25 weeks on oral tofacitinib. The treatment or condition tag for this specimen amounts to: oral pan-JAK inhibitor, 5-10 mg twice daily. From alopecia areata patients, peripheral blood was collected along with lesional scalp punch biopsies. PBMCs were isolated by density centrifugation and stained for CD3, CD4 and CD8, and CD4+ and CD8+ T cells were sorted on a FACSAria. Reading the germline V gene gives CDR1 SQVTM and CDR2 ANQGSEA. From the cysteine up to the phenylalanine, the CDR3 has a length of 13 residues. Only the CDR3 portion is preserved as DNA: 39 bases, with reading frame beginning at the first base. Germline trimming: 5 bases from V, 4 bases from J; junction bases outside gene matches: 4.

The chain uses TRBV29-1 and TRBJ2-7; 11 central nucleotides agree with TRBD2. The source material was CD4+ T cells sorted from blood, sampled at week 24, from a patient treated with tofacitinib. The clonotype was recovered from a human donor with alopecia areata. The DNA is TGCAGCGTTCGGGGACTAGCGGCTTACGAGCAGTACTTC. Translation gives CSVRGLAAYEQYF.